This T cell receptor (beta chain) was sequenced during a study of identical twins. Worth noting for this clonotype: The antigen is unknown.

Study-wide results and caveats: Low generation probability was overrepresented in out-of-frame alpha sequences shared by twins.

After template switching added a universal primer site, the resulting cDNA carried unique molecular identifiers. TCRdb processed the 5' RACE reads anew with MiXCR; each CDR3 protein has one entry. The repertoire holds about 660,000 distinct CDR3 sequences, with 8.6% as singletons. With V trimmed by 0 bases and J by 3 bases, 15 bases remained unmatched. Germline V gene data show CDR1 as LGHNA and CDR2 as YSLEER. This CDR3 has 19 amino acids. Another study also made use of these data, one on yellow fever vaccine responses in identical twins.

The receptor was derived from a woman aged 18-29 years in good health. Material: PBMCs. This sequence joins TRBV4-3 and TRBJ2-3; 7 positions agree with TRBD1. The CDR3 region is CASSQDLGAGGDATDTQYF. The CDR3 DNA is TGCGCCAGCAGCCAAGATTTGGGGGCAGGGGGAGATGCTACAGATACGCAGTATTTT.